The rows below give T cell receptor beta chains drawn from one sample of a study of prognosis after radiotherapy for stage I lung cancer. TCRdb reprocessed the multiplex PCR reads via MiXCR and lists one record per CDR3 protein. The data contain approximately 17,000 distinct CDR3 sequences, more than 35% of them singletons. Sequenced material: PBMCs, taken before or after stereotactic body radiation therapy (not recorded which). Every receptor here comes from a donor older than 45 with non-small cell lung cancer. The CDR3 runs from the conserved cysteine through the conserved F or W. D genes are given only for firm matches. Not all rows give a size; the values are once, few, many and, for expanded clones, a class.

many | TRBJ2-5 | TRBD1 | TRBV2 | CASTQDRVGETQYF
many | TRBJ2-7 | - | TRBV6-1 | CASSPRGYEQYF
medium-sized | TRBJ2-1 | TRBD2 | TRBV6-2/TRBV6-3 | CASSSHSGRGDEQFF
many | TRBJ1-2 | - | TRBV18 | CASSPTENSNYGYTF
- | TRBJ2-5 | - | TRBV5-6 | CASSWTVGETQYF
- | TRBJ1-2 | - | TRBV20-1 | CSARDTGRAGYTF
many | TRBJ2-7 | - | TRBV20-1 | CSAPKSGTYEQYF
- | TRBJ1-3 | - | TRBV6-2/TRBV6-3 | CASTVSSWRVGNTIYF
many | TRBJ2-3 | TRBD1 | TRBV29-1 | CSARPGTGLDTQYF
- | TRBJ2-1 | TRBD2 | TRBV27 | CASSLLAGRNNEQFF
many | TRBJ2-7 | - | TRBV19 | CASSKRAQTNHEQYF
many | TRBJ2-3 | - | TRBV13 | CASSLAVLGTDTQYF